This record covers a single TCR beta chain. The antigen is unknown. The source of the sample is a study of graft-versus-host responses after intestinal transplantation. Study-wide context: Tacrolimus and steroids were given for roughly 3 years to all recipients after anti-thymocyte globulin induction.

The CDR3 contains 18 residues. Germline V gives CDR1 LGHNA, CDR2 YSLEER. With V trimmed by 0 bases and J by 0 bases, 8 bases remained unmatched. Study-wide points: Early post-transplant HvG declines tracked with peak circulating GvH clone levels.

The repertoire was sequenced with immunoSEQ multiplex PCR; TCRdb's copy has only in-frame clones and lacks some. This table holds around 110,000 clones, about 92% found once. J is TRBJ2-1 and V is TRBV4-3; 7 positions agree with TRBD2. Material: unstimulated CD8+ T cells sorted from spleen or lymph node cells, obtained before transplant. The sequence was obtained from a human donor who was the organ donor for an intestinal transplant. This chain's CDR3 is CASSQELFGRGSYNEQFF. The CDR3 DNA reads TGCGCCAGCAGCCAAGAACTATTTGGGAGGGGCTCCTACAATGAGCAGTTCTTC.